This T cell receptor (beta chain) is from a study of blood T cell repertoires in COVID-19. As for the study in general: The United States, Italy and Spain supplied acute and convalescent COVID-19 samples.

This clone was found once. Trimming shortened V by 5 bases and J by 2 bases, and 3 bases separated the two germline ends. Germline V gene lookup returns CDR1 MNHEY and CDR2 SMNVEV (reference sequence). The CDR3 contains 11 residues. Here immunoSEQ multiplex PCR was the method, and the copy in TCRdb shows in-frame clones only, minus some. Of about 220,000 clones listed, 70% to 90% were seen once; the top ten hold 14% to 15%. Living in roughly 25 US areas, the participants were between roughly 18 and 95 years of age. What was sequenced was PBMCs or T cells enriched from blood (not recorded which). The receptor was isolated from a woman in her forties or fifties with acute COVID-19. The chain links TRBV27 to TRBJ1-1; D is unresolved. The CDR3 reads CASSHNTEAFF. In DNA form, the CDR3 reads TGTGCCAGCAGTCATAACACTGAAGCTTTCTTT.